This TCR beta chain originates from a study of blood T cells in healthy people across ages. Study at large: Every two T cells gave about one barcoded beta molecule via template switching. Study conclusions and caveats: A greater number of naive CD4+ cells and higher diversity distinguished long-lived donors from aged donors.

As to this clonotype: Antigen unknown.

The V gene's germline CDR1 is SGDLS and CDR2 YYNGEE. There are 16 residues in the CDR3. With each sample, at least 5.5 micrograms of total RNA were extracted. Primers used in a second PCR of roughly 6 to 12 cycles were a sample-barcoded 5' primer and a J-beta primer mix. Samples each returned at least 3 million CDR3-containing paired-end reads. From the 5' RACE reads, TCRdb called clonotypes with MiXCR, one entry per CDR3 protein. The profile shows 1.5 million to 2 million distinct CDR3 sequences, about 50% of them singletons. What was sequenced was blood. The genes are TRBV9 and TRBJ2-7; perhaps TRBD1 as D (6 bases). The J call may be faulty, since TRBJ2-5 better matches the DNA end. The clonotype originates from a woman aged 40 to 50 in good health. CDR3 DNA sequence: TGTGCCAGCAGCGTAGAGGTGGGGGCCGTATCGGAGACCCAGTACTTC. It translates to CASSVEVGAVSETQYF.